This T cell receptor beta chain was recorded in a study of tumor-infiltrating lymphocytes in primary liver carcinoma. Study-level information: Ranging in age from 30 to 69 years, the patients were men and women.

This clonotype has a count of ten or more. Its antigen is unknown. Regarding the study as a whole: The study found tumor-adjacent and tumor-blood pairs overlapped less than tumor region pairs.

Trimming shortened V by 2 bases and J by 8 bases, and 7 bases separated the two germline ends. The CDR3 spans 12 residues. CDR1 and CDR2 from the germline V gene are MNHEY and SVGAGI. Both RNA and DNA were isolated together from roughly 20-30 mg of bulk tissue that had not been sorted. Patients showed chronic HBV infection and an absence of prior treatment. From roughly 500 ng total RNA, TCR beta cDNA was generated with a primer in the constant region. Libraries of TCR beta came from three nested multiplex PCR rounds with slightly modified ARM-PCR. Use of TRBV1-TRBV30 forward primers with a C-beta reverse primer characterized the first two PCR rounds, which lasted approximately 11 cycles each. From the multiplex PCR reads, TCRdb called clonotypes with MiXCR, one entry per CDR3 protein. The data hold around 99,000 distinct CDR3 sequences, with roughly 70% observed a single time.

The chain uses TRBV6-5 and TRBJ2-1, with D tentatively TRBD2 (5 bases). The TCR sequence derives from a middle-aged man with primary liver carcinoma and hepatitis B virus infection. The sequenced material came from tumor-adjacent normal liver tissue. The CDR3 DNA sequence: TGTGCCAGCAGTTACGTCGGGGATGAGCAGTTCTTC. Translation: CASSYVGDEQFF.